Here is one T cell receptor (beta chain) with its context. Antigen specificity is unknown. No treatment had been given to any patient before thyroid surgery. The sample is drawn from a study of metastatic and nonmetastatic thyroid tumors. In the authors' methods: Construction of a distant-metastasis classifier for papillary thyroid cancer relied on CDR3 differences across clinicopathological groups. TCRdb re-clonotyped the PCR reads through MiXCR. TCRdb assigned the V and J calls; the authors' analysis was not used. The repertoire holds roughly 20,000 clones, with around 33% as singletons. Broader study findings: As reported, TCR beta diversity in blood and tumor was significantly higher in malignant thyroid tumors than in benign nodules.

Unmatched junction bases numbered 10, after V lost 0 bases and J lost 2 bases. Germline V lookup: CDR1 DFQATT, CDR2 SNEGSKA (reference sequence). This CDR3 comprises 16 residues. This TCR derives from a female donor with papillary thyroid cancer or a benign thyroid nodule (not recorded which). Some clones in this sample may be carry-over from other donors' samples. Material: tumor tissue. V gene TRBV20-1 combines with J gene TRBJ2-7; 7 bases match TRBD2. The CDR3 nucleotides are TGCAGTGCTAGAGATCTGGGGGAGGGCCGCGCCTACGAGCAGTACTTC. Translating gives CSARDLGEGRAYEQYF.